This T cell receptor beta chain is from a study of T-cell memory formation after mild COVID-19. Germline-derived CDR1 and CDR2 are SGHTA and FQGNSA. The junction had 2 bases not matched to a gene; V was cut back by 5 bases and J by 2 bases. This CDR3 comprises 14 residues. In this sample, this clonotype turned up many times. TCRdb reprocessed the 5' RACE reads with MiXCR, giving one entry per CDR3 protein. Of over 150,000 distinct CDR3 sequences in the sample, 15% to 20% were seen once. The rearrangement links TRBV7-2 to TRBJ2-7, with 11 bases fitting TRBD2. Sequencing was done on a sample of PBMCs or a T cell subset sorted from them (not recorded which). The origin of this receptor is a man aged 18 to 30 who had mild COVID-19 (a few samples of this study predate the infection). Cell type and time point are not known. CDR3 protein: CASSPSGGPYEQYF. Here the CDR3 DNA reads TGTGCCAGCAGCCCTAGCGGGGGGCCCTACGAGCAGTACTTC. Full variable domain (remainder filled in from reference TRBV7-2 and TRBJ2-7): GAGVSQSPSNKVTEKGKDVELRCDPISGHTALYWYRQSLGQGLEFLIYFQGNSAPDKSGLPSDRFSAERTGGSVSTLTIQRTQQEDSAVYLCASSPSGGPYEQYFGPGTRLTVT.